Listed here is a single T cell receptor (beta chain). What it recognizes is unknown. The data belong to a study of cytomegalovirus exposure and HLA in healthy donors. Findings of the study overall: In the 120 or so validation repertoires, 94% of cluster scores exceeded 0, per a later analysis. Usually a TCR sequence was rare, but some public TCRs were found in many donors.

Method: immunoSEQ multiplex PCR; TCRdb's copy keeps in-frame clones and lacks some. The data show 150,000 to 200,000 clones, with 84% seen just once and more than 6.5% held by the top ten. Germline assignment: CDR1 SEHNR and CDR2 FQNEAQ (reference sequence). The CDR3 is made up of 15 amino acids. Germline trimming cut 1 base from V and 2 bases from J; bases unmatched to any gene: 4. Separate from the approximately 720-subject first cohort, the roughly 120-subject validation cohort was the one that the donors belonged to. This rearrangement joins TRBV7-9 to TRBJ2-5; 7 bases are shared with TRBD1. Sequencing used PBMCs. The sequence came from a man younger than 30 in good health and CMV-seropositive. Written as DNA, the CDR3 is TGTGCCAGCAGCTTAGGAGACAGGGAACAAGAGACCCAGTACTTC. Protein: CASSLGDREQETQYF.